The TCR beta chain under discussion was sequenced for a study of technical replicates of blood from a handful of donors. Clones were sequenced by immunoSEQ multiplex PCR, and TCRdb holds only the in-frame ones, with some missing. The data show approximately 50,000 clones, 95% to 97% seen once. Germline V CDR1 and CDR2: SGHNT, YENEEA. CDR3 size: 14 residues. The junction had 5 bases not matched to a gene; V was cut back by 7 bases and J by 7 bases. The chain has TRBV11-3 and TRBJ2-1, with 12 nucleotides matching TRBD2. This clonotype was sampled from a human donor in good health. Sequencing was carried out using T cells isolated from PBMCs. The CDR3 spells CASTGTSGFNEQFF. The CDR3 coding sequence is TGTGCCAGCACTGGGACTAGCGGGTTTAATGAGCAGTTCTTC. Supplemented by reference TRBV11-3 and TRBJ2-1, the full variable domain reads EAGVVQSPRYKIIEKKQPVAFWCNPISGHNTLYWYLQNLGQGPELLIRYENEEAVDDSQLPKDRFSAERLKGVDSTLKIQPAELGDSAVYLCASTGTSGFNEQFFGPGTRLTVL.